Listed below are T cell receptor beta chains from one sample, sequenced in a study of T cell clones after liver transplantation. Here immunoSEQ multiplex PCR was the method, and the copy in TCRdb shows in-frame clones only, minus some. The table includes under 90,000 clones, roughly 80% detected once. The source material was CD4+ T cells from blood, sampled before liver transplant. All receptors come from a human donor who received a liver transplant. CDR3s include the opening cysteine and the closing phenylalanine or tryptophan. A D gene is named only where the DNA matches it firmly. Clone size is given for some rows only: seen once, a few or many times, or a class if the clone is expanded.

>14|TRBV10-3|TRBJ2-7|-|-
CAIRSERGHYEQYF
TGTGCCATCAGATCGGAACGGGGACACTACGAGCAGTACTTC
>14|TRBV5-6|TRBJ2-1|-|-
CASSLRTSYNEQFF
TGTGCCAGCAGCTTACGGACTTCCTACAATGAGCAGTTCTTC
>15|TRBV29-1|TRBJ2-3|TRBD1|-
CSVSPDRLTTDTQYF
TGCAGCGTTTCCCCGGACAGGCTTACCACAGATACGCAGTATTTT
>14|TRBV7-9|TRBJ1-2|TRBD1|-
CASSIEGQAGVYTF
TGTGCCAGCAGCATCGAGGGACAGGCGGGGGTCTACACCTTC
>12|TRBV28|TRBJ2-7|-|-
CASSFQNYEQYF
TGTGCCAGCAGTTTCCAAAACTACGAGCAGTACTTC
>14|TRBV7-8|TRBJ2-3|TRBD2|-
CATSFREGSDTQYF
TGTGCCACCAGTTTCCGGGAGGGCTCAGATACGCAGTATTTT
>15|TRBV6-4|TRBJ2-7|TRBD1|-
CASSRTGGDSYEQYF
TGTGCCAGCAGCCGGACAGGGGGCGATTCCTACGAGCAGTACTTC
>13|TRBV2|TRBJ2-5|-|-
CASTGDSQETQYF
TGTGCCAGCACCGGGGACTCCCAAGAGACCCAGTACTTC
>15|TRBV11-2|TRBJ2-7|-|-
CASILYGSSSYEQYF
TGTGCCAGCATCCTATACGGATCAAGCTCCTACGAGCAGTACTTC
>15|TRBV7-2|TRBJ2-3|-|once
CASSLQSGSTDTQYF
TGTGCCAGCAGCCTTCAGTCGGGCAGCACAGATACGCAGTATTTT
>13|TRBV5-1|TRBJ1-4|TRBD1|-
CASHGTGDEKLFF
TGCGCCAGCCACGGGACAGGGGATGAAAAACTGTTTTTT
>15|TRBV19|TRBJ2-7|-|few
CASSTREGPLYEQYF
TGTGCCAGTAGTACACGAGAGGGCCCCCTCTACGAGCAGTACTTC
>15|TRBV19|TRBJ1-5|-|-
CASRTTDYSNQPQHF
TGTGCCAGTAGAACGACAGACTATAGCAATCAGCCCCAGCATTTT
>16|TRBV29-1|TRBJ2-1|-|-
CSVEDLITGSYNEQFF
TGCAGCGTTGAAGATCTAATAACAGGGTCCTACAATGAGCAGTTCTTC
>14|TRBV29-1|TRBJ2-5|TRBD2|-
CSAYEREAMGTQYF
TGCAGCGCCTACGAGCGGGAGGCCATGGGGACCCAGTACTTC
>12|TRBV19|TRBJ1-2|-|-
CASPTAENGYTF
TGTGCCAGTCCGACAGCGGAAAATGGCTACACCTTC
>15|TRBV28|TRBJ2-1|TRBD2|-
CASRKPGLAVNEQFF
TGTGCCAGCAGAAAACCGGGACTAGCGGTGAATGAGCAGTTCTTC
>13|TRBV28|TRBJ1-1|-|-
CATGDNSNTEAFF
TGTGCCACCGGGGACAATTCGAACACTGAAGCTTTCTTT
>15|TRBV2|TRBJ1-1|TRBD1|-
CASSTGTVMNTEAFF
TGTGCCAGCAGCACCGGGACAGTAATGAACACTGAAGCTTTCTTT
>11|TRBV5-1|TRBJ2-2|-|-
CASRDVGELFF
TGCGCCAGCCGGGATGTCGGGGAGCTGTTTTTT